These 10 T cell receptor beta chains originate from one sample sequenced in a study of T cells in Graves' hyperthyroidism and ophthalmopathy. Researchers took RNA transcripts and amplified the TCR beta CDR3 regions from them. During a first-round RT-PCR of the TCR CDR3, the HTBI primer set was used. MiXCR, run by TCRdb on the multiplex PCR reads, gives a single entry per CDR3 protein. The table lists hundreds of thousands of distinct CDR3 sequences, around 19% of them singletons, with 16% in the top ten. Specimen: blood. The receptors were sampled from a woman in her forties or fifties with Graves' hyperthyroidism that later progressed to Graves' ophthalmopathy.

This chain uses TRBV27 with TRBJ1-3; D ambiguous. From germline, CDR1 is MNHEY and CDR2 SMNVEV (reference sequence). The CDR3 sequence is 14 residues long. Trimming removed 4 bases from V and 8 bases from J, with 15 bases in between. CDR3 in amino acids: CASSSLLRDDTIYF. The CDR3 coding sequence is TGTGCCAGCAGTTCCCTCCTAAGGGATGACACCATATATTTT.

This clonotype came up many times. The gene calls are TRBV5-1 and TRBJ2-1; no firm D call. V dropped 7 bases and J dropped 1 base, with 15 bases sitting between them. The CDR3 covers 15 residues. Germline V gene lookup returns CDR1 SGHRS and CDR2 YFSETQ. CDR3 sequence reads: CASGPGGLSYNEQFF. CDR3 nucleotide sequence: TGCGCCAGCGGTCCGGGTGGCTTATCCTACAATGAGCAGTTCTTC.

The J gene is TRBJ2-7, the V gene TRBV20-1, with TRBD2 identical over 12 bases. The CDR3 runs 15 residues. With 7 bases clipped from V and 4 bases from J, the junction kept 11 bases outside the gene matches. Germline V gives CDR1 DFQATT, CDR2 SNEGSKA (reference sequence). CDR3 bases: TGCAGTGGACTAGCGGGGGAACTTTCCGGGTACGAGCAGTACTTC. Its protein is CSGLAGELSGYEQYF.

This chain connects TRBV5-5 to TRBJ1-4; D unresolved. Trimming took 4 bases from V and 5 from J, leaving 12 bases between them. The CDR3 runs 14 residues. The germline gives CDR1 SGHKS, CDR2 YYEKEE (reference sequence). The CDR3 bases are TGTGCCAGCAGCCTCGGGCCCCCAAATGAAAAACTGTTTTTT. Its protein product is CASSLGPPNEKLFF.

This clonotype has a handful of counts. A much larger clone lies a single base off, so this may be a read error. The chain uses TRBV18 and TRBJ1-5; D gene ambiguous. The CDR3 totals 12 residues. CDR1 is KGHSH and CDR2 is LQKENI in the germline V gene. CDR3 residues: CASSPGDQSQHF. The CDR3 bases are TGTGCCAGCTCACCAGGGGATCAGTCCCAGCATTTT. Using reference TRBV18 and TRBJ1-5 for the parts outside the CDR3, the full variable domain is NAGVMQNPRHLVRRRGQEARLRCSPMKGHSHVYWYRQLPEEGLKFMVYLQKENIIDESGMPKERFSAEFPKEGPSILRIQQVVRGDSAAYFCASSPGDQSQHFGDGTRLSIL.

This clonotype was seen at least ten times. The chain recombines TRBV7-8 with TRBJ1-2; D is undetermined. The V and J ends lost 1 base and 4 bases respectively, with 13 bases between them. The germline V gene has CDR1 SGHVS and CDR2 FQNEAQ. This CDR3 contains 15 residues. The CDR3 loop is CASSLESDLLYGYTF. In DNA form, the CDR3 reads TGTGCCAGCAGCTTAGAGTCAGACCTCCTCTATGGCTACACCTTC.

This clonotype was observed a handful of times. V and J are TRBV15 and TRBJ2-5; 7 bases align to TRBD1. The CDR3 contains 17 residues. J gave up 7 bases and V 3 bases, and 17 bases lay outside the gene matches. CDR1 LNHNV and CDR2 YYDKDF come from the germline V gene (reference sequence). In nucleotides, the CDR3 is TGTGCCACCAGCAGTAACAGGGGCCGCCATCAGGGAGTGACCCAGTACTTC. Translation gives CATSSNRGRHQGVTQYF.

There are many counts of this clonotype. The chain is built from TRBV2 and TRBJ1-2; a weak D match, TRBD1 (6 bases). V dropped 4 bases and J dropped 1 base, with 10 bases sitting between them. Germline V gives CDR1 SNHLY, CDR2 FYNNEI. The CDR3 is 14 amino acids. The chain's CDR3 is CASSGTEYNYGYTF. DNA of the CDR3: TGTGCCAGCAGTGGGACAGAATATAACTATGGCTACACCTTC.

This clonotype was observed at least ten times. V and J are TRBV6-2 or TRBV6-3 and TRBJ1-1, with D tentatively TRBD1 (6 bases). V was clipped by 5 bases and J by 2 bases, with 18 bases between them. Per germline, CDR1 MNHEY and CDR2 SVGEGT. This CDR3 is 16 amino acids long. The CDR3 DNA reads as TGTGCCAGCAGTAACCTTGGGGGGGCCTACAACACTGAAGCTTTCTTT. Translated, it gives CASSNLGGAYNTEAFF.

In this sample, this clonotype turned up many times. The chain is built from TRBV6-1 and TRBJ2-3; 8 bases are a match to TRBD1. This CDR3 is built from 16 residues. Germline-derived CDR1 and CDR2 are MNHNS and SASEGT. V gave up 5 bases and J gave up 3 bases; unmatched junction bases: 10. CDR3 nucleotide sequence: TGTGCCAGCAGTTCCCGGACAGGGATACAGACAGATACGCAGTATTTT. Its protein product is CASSSRTGIQTDTQYF.